The 26 T cell receptor beta chains given below trace back to one sample, sequenced in a study of spatial heterogeneity in lung cancer. Stated time point: sample taken at primary tumor resection. Whole RNA came from tumor, nontumor lung or frozen PBMC and was sequenced without being sorted. One entry per CDR3 protein results from TCRdb running MiXCR on the 5' RACE reads. The table lists about 92,000 distinct CDR3 sequences, 10% to 15% of them singletons. The sequenced sample was PBMCs, obtained at surgery. Source of these receptors: a male donor with early-stage non-small cell lung cancer.

Only a few counts were recorded for this clonotype. The chain joins TRBV6-5 to TRBJ2-5; no reliable D call. V lost 8 bases and J 5 bases, leaving 12 bases between the germline ends. Germline V CDR1 and CDR2: MNHEY, SVGAGI. The CDR3 length is 12 residues. CDR3 residues: CASGEPTETQYF. The DNA for the CDR3 is TGTGCCAGCGGCGAGCCTACGGAGACCCAGTACTTC.

There are a few counts of this clonotype. V and J are TRBV12-3 or TRBV12-4 and TRBJ2-1; TRBD2 matches 14 bases. This CDR3 region has 16 residues. J gave up 4 bases and V 8 bases, and 7 bases lay outside the gene matches. As DNA, the CDR3 is TGTGCCAGCGCCCCCGGGACTAGCGGGGGATACAATGAGCAGTTCTTC. It yields the protein CASAPGTSGGYNEQFF.

This clonotype has a count of ten or more. CDR3 DNA: TGTGCCAGCAGTTCGTCTAGCGGGGGGAATACGCAGTATTTT. Amino acid sequence: CASSSSSGGNTQYF. The chain joins TRBV2 to TRBJ2-3, with 11 bases fitting TRBD2. The CDR3 runs 14 residues. CDR1 SNHLY and CDR2 FYNNEI come from the germline V gene. Trimming took 5 bases from V and 7 from J; bases not matched to a gene: 5.

Only a few counts were recorded for this clonotype. The chain recombines TRBV9 with TRBJ2-5; D call uncertain. Trimming removed 0 bases from V and 1 base from J, with 10 bases in between. This CDR3 spans 15 amino acids. Per germline, CDR1 SGDLS and CDR2 YYNGEE. The CDR3 spells CASSVAFTVQETQYF. The CDR3 nucleotides are TGTGCCAGCAGCGTAGCTTTTACAGTCCAAGAGACCCAGTACTTC.

This clonotype was seen repeatedly, ten times or more. V and J are TRBV6-5 and TRBJ1-1; 8 bases line up with TRBD1. CDR3 length equals 16 residues. Per germline, CDR1 MNHEY and CDR2 SVGAGI. The V and J ends lost 3 bases and 1 base, in that order; junction bases with no gene match: 7. For the CDR3, the DNA is TGTGCCAGCAGTTATGGGACAGGCACCACGAACACTGAAGCTTTCTTT. Translating gives CASSYGTGTTNTEAFF.

The table lists this clonotype with a few counts. The V gene is TRBV18, the J gene TRBJ1-2, with D perhaps TRBD1 (5 bases). Germline V gives CDR1 KGHSH, CDR2 LQKENI. Trimming stripped 2 bases from V and 9 bases from J, with 16 bases between. The CDR3 is 14 residues long. The CDR3 nucleotides read TGTGCCAGCTCACCAGGGGGGACGGCACTGAGCTACACCTTC. Translation: CASSPGGTALSYTF.

This clonotype appeared a few times. The rearrangement links TRBV6-2 or TRBV6-3 to TRBJ1-2; no reliable D call. CDR1 is MNHEY, CDR2 SVGEGT, per germline. CDR3 length: 13 amino acids. Trimming removed 8 bases at V and 2 bases at J, with 12 bases between. This chain's CDR3 is CASFGGTNYGYTF. The CDR3 DNA reads as TGTGCCAGCTTTGGAGGCACGAACTATGGCTACACCTTC.

This rearrangement joins TRBV5-1 to TRBJ2-1; 9 bases fit TRBD1. The CDR3 contains 16 residues. The trim removed 3 bases at V and 7 bases at J, leaving 11 bases unmatched. Germline V gene lookup returns CDR1 SGHRS and CDR2 YFSETQ. In DNA, the CDR3 is TGCGCCAGCAGCTCCACCGGGACAGGGAAGTTGAATGAGCAGTTCTTC. It yields the protein CASSSTGTGKLNEQFF.

This clonotype was counted only a few times. The rearrangement joins TRBV6-2 or TRBV6-3 to TRBJ2-7, with a tentative D call TRBD1 (5 bases). Trimming left V 6 bases short and J 2 bases short, with 14 bases between. Looked up from germline, CDR1 is MNHEY and CDR2 is SVGEGT. This CDR3 region has 14 residues. The CDR3 sequence: CASSSGAGTYEQYF. CDR3 DNA sequence: TGTGCCAGCAGCTCTGGGGCAGGGACCTACGAGCAGTACTTC.

V usage is TRBV6-6 and J usage is TRBJ2-5; 10 nucleotides match TRBD1. J gave up 5 bases and V 5 bases, and 5 bases lay outside the gene matches. The CDR3 consists of 14 residues. Looked up from germline, CDR1 is MNHNY and CDR2 is SVGAGI (reference sequence). The CDR3 region is CASSRDRGSETQYF. The CDR3, as DNA: TGTGCCAGCAGTCGGGACAGGGGATCCGAGACCCAGTACTTC.

This clonotype showed up many times. The CDR3 region has the DNA TGTGCCAGCAGTTATGACTCAAGCTCCTACGAGCAGTACTTC. It translates to CASSYDSSSYEQYF. This rearrangement joins TRBV6-2 or TRBV6-3 to TRBJ2-7; D gene ambiguous. Trimming took 3 bases from V and 0 from J, leaving 9 bases between them. Germline CDR1 reads MNHEY; CDR2 reads SVGEGT. The CDR3 consists of 14 residues.

The sample holds a few counts of this clonotype. V and J are TRBV12-3 or TRBV12-4 and TRBJ1-1; TRBD1 matches 9 bases. V trimming: 6 bases; J trimming: 5 bases; junction bases outside the gene matches: 7. The CDR3 length is 14 residues. In DNA form, the CDR3 reads TGTGCCAGCAGCCACCGGGACAGGGTTACTGAAGCTTTCTTT. It encodes CASSHRDRVTEAFF.

This clonotype showed up just a few times. The rearrangement uses TRBV28 and TRBJ2-3; D possibly corresponds to TRBD1 (8 bases). The V end lost 5 bases, the J end lost 5 bases, and 20 bases lay between the germline ends. This CDR3 has 16 residues. Germline V gives CDR1 MDHEN, CDR2 SYDVKM. The CDR3 region is CASSRYRGGAGDTQYF. In DNA, the CDR3 is TGTGCCAGCAGTAGGTACAGGGGGGGGGCCGGAGATACGCAGTATTTT.

This clonotype was observed a handful of times. This chain uses TRBV2 with TRBJ2-3; 10 bases agree with TRBD1. There are 15 residues in the CDR3. CDR1 is SNHLY and CDR2 is FYNNEI in the germline V gene. V gave up 5 bases and J gave up 3 bases; unmatched junction bases: 5. Here the CDR3 DNA reads TGTGCCAGCAGTAGACAGGGGGCTGGGACAGATACGCAGTATTTT. Protein sequence: CASSRQGAGTDTQYF.

The chain has TRBV2 and TRBJ2-7; 7 positions match TRBD1. Germline V lookup: CDR1 SNHLY, CDR2 FYNNEI. There are 15 residues in the CDR3. Trimming cost V 2 bases and J 2 bases; bases outside gene matches: 6. The CDR3 coding sequence is TGTGCCAGCAGTGAACCTTCGGGACAGACCTACGAGCAGTACTTC. This encodes CASSEPSGQTYEQYF.

This clonotype has a count of ten or more. The chain links TRBV29-1 to TRBJ2-3; 12 nucleotides line up with TRBD2. The ends lost 2 bases at V and 5 bases at J; junction bases unmatched: 2. CDR1 and CDR2 from the germline V gene are SQVTM and ANQGSEA. CDR3 length equals 14 residues. In DNA form, the CDR3 reads TGCAGCGTTGAACTAGCGGGAGGGAGAGATACGCAGTATTTT. It is translated as CSVELAGGRDTQYF.

At least ten counts were recorded for this clonotype. The chain combines TRBV5-1 with TRBJ2-1; TRBD2 matches 14 bases. The CDR3 runs to 17 residues. The V and J ends lost 4 bases and 7 bases, in that order; junction bases with no gene match: 10. CDR1 is SGHRS and CDR2 is YFSETQ in the germline V gene. CDR3 in DNA: TGCGCCAGCAGCACGGGACTAGCGGGAGCTCCTCGGAATGAGCAGTTCTTC. Amino acids: CASSTGLAGAPRNEQFF.

This clonotype appeared a few times. The chain is built from TRBV12-3 or TRBV12-4 and TRBJ1-2; TRBD1 is a possible D gene (5 bases). Trimming cost V 6 bases and J 3 bases, with 20 bases left between them. This CDR3 comprises 16 residues. CDR3 nucleotides: TGTGCCAGCAGGGGGATATCGGGGCCAAGCTACTATGGCTACACCTTC. Encoded protein: CASRGISGPSYYGYTF.

This clonotype was picked up one time. V and J are TRBV12-3 or TRBV12-4 and TRBJ2-1; maybe TRBD2 (5 bases). V lost 6 bases to trimming and J lost 10 bases, with 16 bases between them. The CDR3 has 13 residues. DNA for the CDR3: TGTGCCAGCAGGGTGGACTGGCCCGCCGAGCAGTTCTTC. Encoded protein: CASRVDWPAEQFF.

This clonotype was counted a few times. V usage is TRBV12-3 or TRBV12-4 and J usage is TRBJ1-1; D remains unclear. V was shortened by 3 bases and J by 0 bases, with 14 bases between the two germline ends. The CDR3 totals 16 residues. The CDR3 DNA follows: TGTGCCAGCAGTTTTAGTAAGGGCCGGCTGAACACTGAAGCTTTCTTT. This encodes CASSFSKGRLNTEAFF.

This clonotype was detected only a few times. The rearrangement links TRBV20-1 to TRBJ2-1, with D possibly matching TRBD1 (6 bases). V was pared by 1 base and J by 14 bases, with 18 bases between. CDR1 and CDR2 from the germline V gene are DFQATT and SNEGSKA (reference sequence). This CDR3 contains 13 residues. The CDR3 reads CSARARYRDGEFF. The CDR3 bases are TGCAGTGCTAGAGCCCGATACAGGGACGGAGAGTTCTTC.

This clonotype was counted a few times. This rearrangement joins TRBV30 to TRBJ2-6, with D possibly being TRBD2 (6 bases). Trimming cost V 0 bases and J 0 bases, with 9 bases left between them. This CDR3 is 16 amino acids long. The V gene's germline CDR1 is GTSNPN and CDR2 SVGIG (reference sequence). The CDR3 bases are TGTGCCTGGAGTGTTGGGGGGACCTCTGGGGCCAACGTCCTGACTTTC. Its translation: CAWSVGGTSGANVLTF.

This clonotype has a handful of counts. This chain links TRBV6-5 with TRBJ2-3; 10 nucleotides line up with TRBD2. V lost 5 bases and J lost 6; bases outside the gene matches: 8. CDR1 and CDR2 (germline): MNHEY, SVGAGI. The CDR3 spans 15 residues. CDR3 coding DNA: TGTGCCAGCAGTCTCCTAGCGGGAGTAGGTGATACGCAGTATTTT. Its protein is CASSLLAGVGDTQYF.

At least ten counts were recorded for this clonotype. The chain uses TRBV10-3 and TRBJ2-5; D is possibly TRBD2 (6 bases). Germline V lookup: CDR1 ENHRY, CDR2 SYGVKD. The V gene lost 0 bases and the J gene lost 0 bases, with 8 bases spanning the gap. This CDR3 contains 15 residues. CDR3 nucleotide sequence: TGTGCCATCAGTGAGTCTGGCGGGGACCAAGAGACCCAGTACTTC. It yields the protein CAISESGGDQETQYF.

The gene calls are TRBV7-2 and TRBJ2-5; 8 bases map to TRBD1. V lost 5 bases, J lost 4 bases, and 3 bases stayed unmatched. Germline CDR1 reads SGHTA; CDR2 reads FQGNSA. The CDR3 is made up of 13 amino acids. CDR3 loop: CASSAGQGETQYF. The CDR3 DNA follows: TGTGCCAGCAGCGCCGGACAGGGAGAGACCCAGTACTTC.

The chain combines TRBV7-2 with TRBJ2-3; tentatively, D is TRBD1 or TRBD2 (5 bases each). Germline V gives CDR1 SGHTA, CDR2 FQGNSA. The CDR3 extends over 14 amino acids. V lost 7 bases, J lost 1 base, and 12 bases lay in between. The CDR3 loop reads CASIRDPRTDTQYF. The CDR3, as DNA: TGTGCCAGCATCCGGGACCCGCGCACAGATACGCAGTATTTT. The full variable domain, completed using reference TRBV7-2 and TRBJ2-3, is GAGVSQSPSNKVTEKGKDVELRCDPISGHTALYWYRQSLGQGLEFLIYFQGNSAPDKSGLPSDRFSAERTGGSVSTLTIQRTQQEDSAVYLCASIRDPRTDTQYFGPGTRLTVL.